The sample holds a few counts of the clone carrying this T cell receptor (beta chain). The antigen is unknown. As every portion of the isolated RNA was reverse transcribed, the sequencing read expressed TCRB transcripts. Repertoires were generated with immunoSEQ multiplex PCR, while TCRdb's copy carries only in-frame clones and drops some. The repertoire consists of around 160,000 clones, with roughly 9% occurring once and the leading ten covering 0.7%. Trimming shortened V by 1 base and J by 1 base, and 14 bases separated the two germline ends. From germline, CDR1 is SEHNR and CDR2 FQNEAQ (reference sequence). The CDR3 is 17 amino acids. The source of the sample is a study of beta chain features in type 1 diabetes. Study-level results: In all four CD4+ subsets, TCRB CDR3 length was significantly, moderately reduced in type 1 diabetes.

It was via CD45RO/CCR7/CD25/CD127/CD95/CD27 that CD4+ naive, central memory, regulatory and stem cell-like memory cells were sorted. This chain joins TRBV7-9 and TRBJ2-1; maybe TRBD2 (7 bases). The material sequenced was central memory CD4+ T cells from blood. This TCR was sampled from a woman in her 30s with type 1 diabetes. CDR3 in amino acids: CASSLGMRGGSYNEQFF. CDR3 nucleotides: TGTGCCAGCAGCTTAGGGATGAGGGGGGGGTCCTACAATGAGCAGTTCTTC.